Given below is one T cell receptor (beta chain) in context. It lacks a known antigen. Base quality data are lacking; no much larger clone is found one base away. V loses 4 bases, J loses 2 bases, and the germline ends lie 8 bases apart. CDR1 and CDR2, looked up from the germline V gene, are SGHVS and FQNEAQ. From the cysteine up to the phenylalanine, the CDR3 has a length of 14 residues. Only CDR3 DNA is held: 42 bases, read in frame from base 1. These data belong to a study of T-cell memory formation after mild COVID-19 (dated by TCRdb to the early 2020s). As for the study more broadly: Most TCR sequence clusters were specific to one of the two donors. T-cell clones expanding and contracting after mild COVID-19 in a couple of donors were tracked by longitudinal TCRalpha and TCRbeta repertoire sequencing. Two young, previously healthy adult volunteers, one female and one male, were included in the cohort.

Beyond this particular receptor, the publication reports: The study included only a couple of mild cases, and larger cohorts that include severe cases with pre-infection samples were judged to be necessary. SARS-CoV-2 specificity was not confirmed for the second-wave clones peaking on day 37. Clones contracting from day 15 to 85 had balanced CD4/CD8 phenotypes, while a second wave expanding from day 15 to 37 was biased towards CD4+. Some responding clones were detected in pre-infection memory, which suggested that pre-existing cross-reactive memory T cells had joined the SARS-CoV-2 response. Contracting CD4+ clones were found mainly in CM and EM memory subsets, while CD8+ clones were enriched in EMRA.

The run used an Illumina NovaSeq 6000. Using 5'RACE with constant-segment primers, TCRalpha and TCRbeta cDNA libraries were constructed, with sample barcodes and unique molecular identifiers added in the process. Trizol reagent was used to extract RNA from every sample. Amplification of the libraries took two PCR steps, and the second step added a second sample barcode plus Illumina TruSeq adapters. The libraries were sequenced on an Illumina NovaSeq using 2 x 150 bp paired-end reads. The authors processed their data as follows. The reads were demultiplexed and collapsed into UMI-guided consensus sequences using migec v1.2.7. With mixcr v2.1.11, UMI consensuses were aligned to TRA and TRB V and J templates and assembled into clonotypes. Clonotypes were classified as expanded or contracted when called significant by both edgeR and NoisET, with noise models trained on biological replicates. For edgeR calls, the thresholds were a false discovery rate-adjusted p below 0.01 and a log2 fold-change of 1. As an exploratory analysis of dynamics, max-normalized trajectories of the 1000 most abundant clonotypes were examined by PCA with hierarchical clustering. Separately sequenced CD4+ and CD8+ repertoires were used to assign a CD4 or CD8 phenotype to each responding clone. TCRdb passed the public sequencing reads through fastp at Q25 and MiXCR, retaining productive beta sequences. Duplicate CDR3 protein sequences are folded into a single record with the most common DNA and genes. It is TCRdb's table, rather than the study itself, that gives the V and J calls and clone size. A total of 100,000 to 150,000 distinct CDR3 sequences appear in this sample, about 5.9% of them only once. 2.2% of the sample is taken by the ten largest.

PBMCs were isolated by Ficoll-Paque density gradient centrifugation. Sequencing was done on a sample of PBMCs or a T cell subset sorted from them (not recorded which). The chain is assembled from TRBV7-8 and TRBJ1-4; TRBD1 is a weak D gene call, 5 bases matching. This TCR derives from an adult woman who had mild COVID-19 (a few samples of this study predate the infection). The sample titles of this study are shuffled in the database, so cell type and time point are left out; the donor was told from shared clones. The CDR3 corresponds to CASSSRETNEKLFF. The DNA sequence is TGTGCCAGCAGCTCCAGGGAGACTAATGAAAAACTGTTTTTT.